The entry below gives a single T cell receptor (beta chain) sequence along with its context. The data derive from a study of blood T cell repertoires in COVID-19. This CDR3 is built from 17 residues. V shed 0 bases and J shed 5 bases, with 15 bases lying between them. CDR1 is SGHKS, CDR2 YYEKEE, per germline (reference sequence). Data came from immunoSEQ multiplex PCR; TCRdb stores just in-frame clones and leaves some out. This repertoire shows about 320,000 clones, around 85% found once; its top ten account for about 2%. The source material was PBMCs or T cells enriched from blood (not recorded which). This sequence joins TRBV5-5 and TRBJ1-6; TRBD1 might be the D (5 bases). This clonotype was sampled from a woman aged 25 to 45 who had been exposed to COVID-19. The chain's CDR3 is CASSLVGGTGNNSPLHF. For the CDR3, the DNA is TGTGCCAGCAGCTTGGTGGGCGGGACGGGGAATAATTCACCCCTCCACTTT. Full variable domain (rest looked up from reference TRBV5-5 and TRBJ1-6): DAGVTQSPTHLIKTRGQQVTLRCSPISGHKSVSWYQQVLGQGPQFIFQYYEKEERGRGNFPDRFSARQFPNYSSELNVNALLLGDSALYLCASSLVGGTGNNSPLHFGNGTRLTVT.